This T cell receptor (beta chain) was identified in a study of cytotoxic CD8 clonotypes in ibrutinib-treated CLL. Study-wide context: Of a cohort that held around 10 relapsed/refractory and some 14 treatment-naive patients, around 17 were IGHV unmutated.

Profiled with immunoSEQ multiplex PCR; TCRdb holds only in-frame clones, not every one. The profile shows 5,500 to 8,500 clones, approximately 77% of them singletons. The CDR3 spans 17 residues. Germline lookup yields CDR1 GTSNPN and CDR2 SVGIG (reference sequence). V shed 4 bases and J shed 2 bases, with 23 bases lying between them. From cryopreserved PBMCs came approximately 1.9 micrograms of genomic DNA used for TCR beta libraries. The source of this sequence is a human donor with chronic lymphocytic leukemia. Material: PBMCs, obtained before ibrutinib treatment. J is TRBJ1-2 and V is TRBV30; no firm D call. CDR3 in DNA: TGTGCCTGGATTGGTTCCTCCAGAAAGTCCAAAAACTATGGCTACACCTTC. Amino acids: CAWIGSSRKSKNYGYTF.